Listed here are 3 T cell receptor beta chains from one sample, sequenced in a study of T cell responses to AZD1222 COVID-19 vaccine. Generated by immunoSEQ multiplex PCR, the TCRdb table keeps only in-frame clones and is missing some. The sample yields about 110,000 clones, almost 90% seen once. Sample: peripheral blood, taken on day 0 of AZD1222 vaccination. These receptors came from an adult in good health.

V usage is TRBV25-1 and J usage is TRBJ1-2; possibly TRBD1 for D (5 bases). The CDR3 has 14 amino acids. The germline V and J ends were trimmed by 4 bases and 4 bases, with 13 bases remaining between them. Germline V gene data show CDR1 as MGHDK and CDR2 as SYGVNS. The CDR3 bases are TGTGCCAGCAGTGGCAGGGTTATAGGCTATGGCTACACCTTC. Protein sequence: CASSGRVIGYGYTF.

CDR3 region: CAISQLQGARSYEQYF. In DNA form, the CDR3 reads TGTGCCATCAGTCAACTCCAGGGGGCTAGGTCCTACGAGCAGTACTTC. The rearrangement links TRBV10-3 to TRBJ2-7; 8 bases map to TRBD1. This CDR3 comprises 16 residues. Germline CDR1 is ENHRY and CDR2 is SYGVKD. V dropped 5 bases and J dropped 1; count of bases not matched to a gene: 10.

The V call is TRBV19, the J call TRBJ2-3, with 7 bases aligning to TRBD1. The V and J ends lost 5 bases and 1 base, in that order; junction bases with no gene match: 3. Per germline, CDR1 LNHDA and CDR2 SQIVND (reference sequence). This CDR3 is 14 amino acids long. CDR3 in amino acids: CASSPGQGTDTQYF. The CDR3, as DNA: TGTGCCAGTAGTCCTGGACAGGGCACAGATACGCAGTATTTT.